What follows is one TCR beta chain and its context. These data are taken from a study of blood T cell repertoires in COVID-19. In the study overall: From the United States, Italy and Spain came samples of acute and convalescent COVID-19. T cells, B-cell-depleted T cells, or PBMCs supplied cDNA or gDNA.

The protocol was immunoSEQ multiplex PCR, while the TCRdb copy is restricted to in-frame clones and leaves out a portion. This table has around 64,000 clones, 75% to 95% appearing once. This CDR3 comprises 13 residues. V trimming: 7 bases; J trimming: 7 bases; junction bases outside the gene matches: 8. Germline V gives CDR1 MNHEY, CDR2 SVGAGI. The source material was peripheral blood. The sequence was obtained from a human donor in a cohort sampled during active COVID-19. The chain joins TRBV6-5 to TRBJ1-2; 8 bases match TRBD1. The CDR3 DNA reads TGTGCCAGCAAGGGGGACAGGTTGAGTGGCTACACCTTC. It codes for CASKGDRLSGYTF.